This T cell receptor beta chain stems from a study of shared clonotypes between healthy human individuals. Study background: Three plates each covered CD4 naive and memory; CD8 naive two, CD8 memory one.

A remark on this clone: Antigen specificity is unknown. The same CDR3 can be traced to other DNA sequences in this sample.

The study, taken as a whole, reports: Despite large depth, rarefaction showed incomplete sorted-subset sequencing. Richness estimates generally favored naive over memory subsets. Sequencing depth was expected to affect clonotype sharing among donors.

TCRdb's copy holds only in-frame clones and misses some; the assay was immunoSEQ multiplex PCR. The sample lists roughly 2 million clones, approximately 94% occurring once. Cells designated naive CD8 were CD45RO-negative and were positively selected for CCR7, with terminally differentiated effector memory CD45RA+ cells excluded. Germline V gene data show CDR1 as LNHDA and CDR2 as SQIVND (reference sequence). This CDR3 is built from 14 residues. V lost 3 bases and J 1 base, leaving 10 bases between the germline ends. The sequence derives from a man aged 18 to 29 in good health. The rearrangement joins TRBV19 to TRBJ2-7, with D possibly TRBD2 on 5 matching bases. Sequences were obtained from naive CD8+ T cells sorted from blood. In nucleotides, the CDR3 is TGTGCCAGTAGTATGACGGGATCTTCCTACGAGCAGTACTTC. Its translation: CASSMTGSSYEQYF.